The entry below gives a single T cell receptor beta chain sequence along with its context. Given the absence of the conserved phenylalanine or tryptophan at the CDR3 end, a read error is likely. The DNA is omitted, as the CDR3 cannot be located on it reliably, and the CDR3 follows TCRdb's listing. TCR beta VDJ and CDR3 were profiled, and genomic DNA was the template. Using its own MiXCR run on the reads, TCRdb lists one record per CDR3 protein. The sample holds about 190,000 distinct CDR3 sequences; less than 70% are singletons and the top ten take 16%. These data come from a study of CD8+CD57+ T cells in acquired aplastic anemia. Study information: Mean yield of DNA from sorted CD4+ and CD8+ cells was roughly 3.1 ug.

Germline V CDR1 and CDR2: LNHDA, SQIVND (reference sequence). The CDR3 region is 8 residues in length, termini included. The clonotype comes from a human donor in good health, serving as a control. The chain combines TRBV19 with TRBJ2-5; TRBD1 reflects the table's D call only, with no check against the DNA. Input material: sorted CD4+, CD8+, or CD8+CD57+ T cells (not recorded which) from PBMCs. CDR3 amino acids: CASSTRRT.